This entry describes one TCR beta chain. This sample stems from a study of T cell changes during pregnancy in multiple sclerosis. Here immunoSEQ multiplex PCR was the method, and the copy in TCRdb shows in-frame clones only, minus some. The sample has approximately 88,000 clones; 94% are singletons. The CDR3 contains 16 residues. V lost 4 bases to trimming and J lost 2 bases; unmatched junction nucleotides: 6. The germline V gene encodes CDR1 MDHEN and CDR2 SYDVKM. The starting material was peripheral blood, obtained in the third trimester of pregnancy. This sequence was found in a female donor with multiple sclerosis, enrolled in a pregnancy study. The V call is TRBV28, the J call TRBJ2-3, with TRBD2 matching 10 bases. The CDR3 is CASSYLAGAPTDTQYF. The CDR3, as DNA: TGTGCCAGCAGTTACCTAGCGGGAGCTCCCACAGATACGCAGTATTTT.